These 24 T cell receptor beta chains came from one sample sequenced in a study of blood T cell repertoires in COVID-19. Libraries were prepared by immunoSEQ multiplex PCR; TCRdb keeps only in-frame clonotypes and omits some of them. The table includes about 160,000 clones, about 86% detected once. The sample comprised peripheral blood. The source of these receptors is a woman in her sixties or seventies with COVID-19, enrolled during active disease.

This clone appeared a single time. The chain uses TRBV3-1 (or the pseudogene TRBV3-2) and TRBJ1-2, with a tentative D call TRBD1 (5 bases). V was cut by 1 base and J by 4 bases, with 13 bases left in between. CDR1 and CDR2 from the germline V gene are LGHDT and YNNKEL (reference sequence). The CDR3 covers 15 residues. The CDR3 loop reads CASSQVGRGGYGYTF. Here the CDR3 DNA reads TGTGCCAGCAGCCAAGTAGGACGGGGGGGCTATGGCTACACCTTC.

V is TRBV11-2 and J is TRBJ1-1; TRBD1 aligns across 9 bases. CDR1 and CDR2 from the germline V gene are SGHAT and FQNNGV. The CDR3 spans 15 residues. V shed 5 bases, J shed 1 base, and the junction held 5 bases outside the gene matches. This CDR3 is CASSQLGQGNTEAFF. In DNA, the CDR3 is TGTGCCAGCAGCCAACTGGGACAGGGGAACACTGAAGCTTTCTTT.

The chain couples TRBV5-1 to TRBJ2-5, with 10 nucleotides matching TRBD2. CDR1 is SGHRS, CDR2 YFSETQ, per germline. V lost 0 bases, J lost 2 bases, and 4 bases stayed unmatched. There are 16 residues in the CDR3. The CDR3 loop is CASSLENSGGQETQYF. CDR3 DNA: TGCGCCAGCAGCTTGGAAAATAGCGGGGGGCAAGAGACCCAGTACTTC.

Only one count was recorded for this clone. The CDR3 coding sequence is TGTGCCACCAGCAGAGATTGGGGGGGTCAGCCCCAGCATTTT. The encoded protein is CATSRDWGGQPQHF. The chain couples TRBV15 to TRBJ1-5; tentatively, D is TRBD1 (5 bases). Trimming removed 0 bases from V and 6 bases from J, with 9 bases in between. Germline V lookup: CDR1 LNHNV, CDR2 YYDKDF (reference sequence). The CDR3 spans 14 residues.

The genes are TRBV3-1 (or the pseudogene TRBV3-2) and TRBJ2-5; no firm D call. Trimming stripped 0 bases from V and 3 bases from J, with 11 bases between. CDR3 size: 15 residues. Germline assignment: CDR1 LGHDT and CDR2 YNNKEL (reference sequence). DNA of the CDR3: TGTGCCAGCAGCCAAGATTGGGCAGTAAAAGAGACCCAGTACTTC. It translates to CASSQDWAVKETQYF.

This clone occurred a few times. The rearrangement links TRBV11-3 to TRBJ2-2, with 8 bases aligning to TRBD1. Germline values: CDR1 SGHNT, CDR2 YENEEA. V was pared by 1 base and J by 5 bases, with 3 bases of the junction left unmatched. CDR3 size: 15 residues. The CDR3 is CASSLGQGRTGELFF. The DNA for the CDR3 is TGTGCCAGCAGCTTAGGACAGGGGAGGACCGGGGAGCTGTTTTTT.

This chain links TRBV30 with TRBJ1-1; TRBD1 agrees at 9 bases. CDR1 is GTSNPN, CDR2 SVGIG, per germline (reference sequence). The CDR3 is 18 amino acids. After removal of 2 bases from V and 1 base from J, the junction contained 14 bases not matched to a gene. This CDR3 reads CAWSPPGAGTGWNTEAFF. In nucleotides, the CDR3 is TGTGCCTGGAGTCCCCCTGGGGCGGGGACAGGGTGGAACACTGAAGCTTTCTTT.

This clone was seen a single time. V is TRBV7-9 and J is TRBJ2-5; maybe TRBD2 (6 bases). There are 15 residues in the CDR3. V shed 5 bases and J shed 2 bases, with 15 bases lying between them. Germline lookup yields CDR1 SEHNR and CDR2 FQNEAQ (reference sequence). CDR3 nucleotide sequence: TGTGCCAGCAGCACCCGGACTACGATTCAAGAGACCCAGTACTTC. It is translated as CASSTRTTIQETQYF. Using reference TRBV7-9 and TRBJ2-5 for the parts outside the CDR3, the full variable domain is DTGVSQNPRHKITKRGQNVTFRCDPISEHNRLYWYRQTLGQGPEFLTYFQNEAQLEKSRLLSDRFSAERPKGSFSTLEIQRTEQGDSAMYLCASSTRTTIQETQYFGPGTRLLVL.

Points on this clone: The sample contains more than one DNA sequence encoding this CDR3. The rearrangement uses TRBV14 and TRBJ1-2; TRBD1 might be the D (5 bases). The CDR3 contains 12 residues. V dropped 2 bases and J dropped 5 bases, with 6 bases sitting between them. Germline-derived CDR1 and CDR2 are SGHDN and FVKESK. The CDR3 DNA reads TGTGCCAGCAGCCAATCAGGGTATGGCTACACCTTC. Translation: CASSQSGYGYTF.

The chain carries TRBV7-2 and TRBJ2-1; D perhaps matches TRBD1 (5 bases). The CDR3 covers 15 residues. Germline-derived CDR1 and CDR2 are SGHTA and FQGNSA. V was pared by 2 bases and J by 2 bases, with 10 bases between. CDR3: CASSLRKGPYNEQFF. DNA of the CDR3: TGTGCCAGCAGCTTAAGAAAGGGGCCCTACAATGAGCAGTTCTTC.

The chain uses TRBV5-1 and TRBJ2-5, with 7 bases that match TRBD1. The CDR3 consists of 16 residues. Per the germline V gene, CDR1 is SGHRS and CDR2 is YFSETQ. Unmatched junction bases numbered 12, after V lost 4 bases and J lost 3 bases. CDR3 sequence: CASSPEIRGRKETQYF. CDR3 bases: TGCGCCAGCAGCCCAGAGATAAGGGGGCGCAAAGAGACCCAGTACTTC.

This clone was observed a single time. V is TRBV7-2 and J is TRBJ2-5; 8 bases match TRBD2. CDR1 and CDR2 from the germline V gene are SGHTA and FQGNSA. V lost 5 bases to trimming and J lost 5 bases; unmatched junction nucleotides: 10. CDR3 length: 15 amino acids. CDR3 in DNA: TGTGCCAGCAGCCCTATCGGGGGGGCTTTGGAGACCCAGTACTTC. Amino acid sequence: CASSPIGGALETQYF.

The chain recombines TRBV5-5 with TRBJ1-5; 10 nucleotides line up with TRBD1. J lost 3 bases, V lost 3 bases, and 3 bases had no gene match. Germline V CDR1 and CDR2: SGHKS, YYEKEE (reference sequence). The CDR3 runs 15 residues. This CDR3 is CASSSGTGVNQPQHF. The CDR3 coding sequence is TGTGCCAGCAGCTCCGGGACAGGGGTCAATCAGCCCCAGCATTTT.

The chain couples TRBV13 to TRBJ1-1; TRBD1 agrees at 8 bases. Trimming removed 4 bases from V and 8 bases from J; junction bases left unmatched: 9. Germline lookup yields CDR1 PRHDT and CDR2 FYEKMQ (reference sequence). The CDR3 is 14 amino acids. CDR3 residues: CASSSYARDREAFF. In nucleotides, the CDR3 is TGTGCCAGCAGCTCATATGCCCGGGACAGGGAAGCTTTCTTT.

CDR3 sequence reads: CASSPQQGVNTEAFF. The DNA for the CDR3 is TGTGCCAGCAGTCCCCAACAGGGGGTGAACACTGAAGCTTTCTTT. This rearrangement joins TRBV28 to TRBJ1-1, with 8 bases that match TRBD1. The CDR3 covers 15 residues. Per germline, CDR1 MDHEN and CDR2 SYDVKM. The J segment lost 0 bases and the V segment lost 5 bases, leaving 5 bases of the junction unmatched.

The rearrangement uses TRBV5-1 and TRBJ1-5; D gene uncertain. Germline CDR1 and CDR2: SGHRS and YFSETQ. The V and J ends lost 2 bases and 4 bases respectively, with 13 bases between them. The CDR3 totals 15 residues. CDR3 sequence (DNA): TGCGCCAGCAGCTTTGGCGGGGAGGGTAATCAGCCCCAGCATTTT. As protein: CASSFGGEGNQPQHF.

The chain combines TRBV7-3 with TRBJ2-7; 8 bases align to TRBD1. The CDR3 covers 14 residues. Trimming at V came to 2 bases and at J to 2 bases, leaving 2 bases not matched to a gene. Germline CDR1 reads SGHTA; CDR2 reads FQGTGA. This CDR3 reads CASSLGRGPYEQYF. The DNA for the CDR3 is TGTGCCAGCAGCTTAGGCAGGGGGCCCTACGAGCAGTACTTC.

The chain recombines TRBV9 with TRBJ2-1; 11 bases map to TRBD2. The V and J ends lost 0 bases and 0 bases, in that order; junction bases with no gene match: 8. Germline lookup yields CDR1 SGDLS and CDR2 YYNGEE. This CDR3 has 19 amino acids. CDR3 nucleotide sequence: TGTGCCAGCAGCGTAGAGGGTAGCGGGGGGGCCAGCTCCTACAATGAGCAGTTCTTC. This gives the protein CASSVEGSGGASSYNEQFF.

V gene TRBV5-4 combines with J gene TRBJ1-2; D call uncertain. V lost 2 bases, J lost 4 bases, and 3 bases lay in between. The CDR3 is made up of 11 amino acids. Germline V gene lookup returns CDR1 SGHNT and CDR2 YYREEE (reference sequence). CDR3 in amino acids: CASSFSYGYTF. The CDR3 nucleotides are TGTGCCAGCAGCTTCAGCTATGGCTACACCTTC. The variable domain in full, with the rest retrieved from reference TRBV5-4 and TRBJ1-2, is ETGVTQSPTHLIKTRGQQVTLRCSSQSGHNTVSWYQQALGQGPQFIFQYYREEENGRGNFPPRFSGLQFPNYSSELNVNALELDDSALYLCASSFSYGYTFGSGTRLTVV.

The gene calls are TRBV5-1 and TRBJ1-3; D call uncertain. V was shortened by 5 bases and J by 1 base, with 16 bases between the two germline ends. The germline V gene encodes CDR1 SGHRS and CDR2 YFSETQ. The CDR3 has 16 amino acids. The CDR3 reads CASRSVGSGSGNTIYF. In DNA form, the CDR3 reads TGCGCCAGCAGGTCGGTCGGGTCCGGGTCTGGAAACACCATATATTTT.

The chain carries TRBV11-3 and TRBJ1-6, with D uncertain. Per the germline V gene, CDR1 is SGHNT and CDR2 is YENEEA. The CDR3 loop spans 14 amino acids. V was shortened by 1 base and J by 8 bases, with 9 bases between the two germline ends. The CDR3 nucleotides are TGTGCCAGCAGCTTAGGTGGGGAGCATTCACCCCTCCACTTT. Its translation is CASSLGGEHSPLHF. Variable domain in full (rest from reference TRBV11-3 and TRBJ1-6): EAGVVQSPRYKIIEKKQPVAFWCNPISGHNTLYWYLQNLGQGPELLIRYENEEAVDDSQLPKDRFSAERLKGVDSTLKIQPAELGDSAVYLCASSLGGEHSPLHFGNGTRLTVT.

The chain joins TRBV5-1 to TRBJ2-3; D may be TRBD1 (5 bases). Germline values: CDR1 SGHRS, CDR2 YFSETQ. Trimming left V 6 bases short and J 1 base short, with 15 bases between. CDR3 size: 15 residues. The CDR3 is CASTPEATGTDTQYF. The CDR3 DNA is TGCGCCAGCACCCCCGAAGCGACAGGCACAGATACGCAGTATTTT.

This chain uses TRBV9 with TRBJ1-3; no clear D. V dropped 4 bases and J dropped 0 bases, with 14 bases sitting between them. The CDR3 is made up of 16 amino acids. Per the germline V gene, CDR1 is SGDLS and CDR2 is YYNGEE. As DNA, the CDR3 is TGTGCCAGCAGCCCCGGCGGAGGCATCTCTGGAAACACCATATATTTT. This sequence encodes CASSPGGGISGNTIYF. Full variable domain (rest looked up from reference TRBV9 and TRBJ1-3): DSGVTQTPKHLITATGQRVTLRCSPRSGDLSVYWYQQSLDQGLQFLIQYYNGEERAKGNILERFSAQQFPDLHSELNLSSLELGDSALYFCASSPGGGISGNTIYFGEGSWLTVV.

This chain joins TRBV4-2 and TRBJ1-3; TRBD1 might be the D (5 bases). Germline V gene data show CDR1 as LGHNA and CDR2 as YNFKEQ. V was shortened by 1 base and J by 1 base, with 20 bases between the two germline ends. This CDR3 is built from 19 residues. CDR3 DNA: TGTGCCAGCAGCCAAGGAAACGTGGGCGACAGTAGGTCTGGAAACACCATATATTTT. Translation: CASSQGNVGDSRSGNTIYF.